The rows below give T cell receptor beta chains drawn from one sample of a study of shared clonotypes between healthy human individuals. Sequencing used immunoSEQ multiplex PCR; TCRdb keeps in-frame clones, though not all of them. The sample contains about 1 million clones, about 76% of which appear only once. The sequenced material came from memory CD4+ T cells sorted from blood. The receptors shown here come from a man younger than 30 in good health. CDR3s include the opening cysteine and the closing phenylalanine or tryptophan. Fields, in order: D gene, J gene, clone size, V gene, CDR3 length, CDR3 protein, CDR3 DNA. The D gene is left open where the match is weak. Clone size is shown for a subset of rows, as once, few, many or a class of expanded clone.

>TRBD1|TRBJ1-2|NA|TRBV25-1|15
CASSEYQGALNGYTF
TGTGCCAGCAGTGAATATCAGGGGGCTCTGAATGGCTACACCTTC
>TRBD2|TRBJ2-5|NA|TRBV5-6|18
CASSQRGAGVSRGETQYF
TGTGCCAGCAGCCAGCGAGGAGCGGGAGTTTCTAGGGGGGAGACCCAGTACTTC
>TRBD2|TRBJ2-7|NA|TRBV5-1|16
CASSLQPSGVGYEQYF
TGCGCCAGCAGCTTGCAACCTAGCGGGGTGGGGTACGAGCAGTACTTC
>NA|TRBJ1-3|NA|TRBV30|16
CASSPPGTGIGNTIYF
TGTGCCTCCTCACCCCCCGGGACGGGAATTGGAAACACCATATATTTT
>NA|TRBJ2-1|NA|TRBV10-3|12
CAIRESGTEQFF
TGTGCCATCAGGGAGTCAGGGACTGAGCAGTTCTTC
>NA|TRBJ1-2|once|TRBV6-5|15
CASSWRDTVSHGYTF
TGTGCCAGCAGTTGGCGGGACACGGTTTCTCACGGCTACACCTTC
>NA|TRBJ1-5|NA|TRBV30|15
CAWSGGVGSNQPQHF
TGTGCCTGGAGTGGAGGGGTAGGGAGCAATCAGCCCCAGCATTTT
>NA|TRBJ1-5|few|TRBV6-6|13
CASSYSINQPQHF
TGTGCCAGCAGTTACTCGATTAATCAGCCCCAGCATTTT
>TRBD1|TRBJ1-1|NA|TRBV5-1|14
CASSQGDSRSEAFF
TGCGCCAGCAGCCAGGGGGACAGCCGGTCCGAAGCTTTCTTT
>NA|TRBJ1-2|NA|TRBV7-9|12
CASSLSSRGYTF
TGTGCCAGCAGCTTATCTTCTCGAGGCTACACCTTC
>TRBD1|TRBJ2-3|NA|TRBV18|15
CASSRRTGEADTQYF
TGTGCCAGCTCACGTAGGACAGGGGAGGCAGATACGCAGTATTTT
>TRBD1|TRBJ1-5|NA|TRBV28|15
CASSLPGTGGRTQHF
TGTGCCAGCAGTTTACCCGGGACAGGGGGCCGAACCCAGCATTTT
>NA|TRBJ1-2|NA|TRBV19|16
CASNSGDGRLRLGYTF
TGTGCCAGTAACAGCGGGGACGGACGCCTACGGTTGGGCTACACCTTC
>NA|TRBJ2-5|NA|TRBV7-2|17
CASSLDLSAGRRETQYF
TGTGCCAGCAGCTTAGATCTATCGGCAGGGAGGAGGGAGACCCAGTACTTC
>NA|TRBJ1-2|NA|TRBV6-5|11
CASSYMGFSTF
TGTGCCAGCAGTTACATGGGATTCTCCACCTTC
>NA|TRBJ2-3|NA|TRBV10-3|13
CAIRTGRTDTQYF
TGTGCCATCAGGACAGGCCGCACAGATACGCAGTATTTT
>NA|TRBJ2-3|NA|TRBV12-1|15
CASNTSENDTDTQYF
TGTGCCAGCAACACTAGCGAGAACGACACAGATACGCAGTATTTT
>NA|TRBJ1-4|NA|TRBV5-1|15
CASSLTETTNEKLFF
TGCGCCAGCAGCTTGACCGAGACAACTAATGAAAAACTGTTTTTT
>TRBD1|TRBJ2-7|NA|TRBV28|14
CASRGTADSYEQYF
TGTGCCAGCAGGGGGACAGCAGACTCCTACGAGCAGTACTTC
>NA|TRBJ1-1|NA|TRBV28|11
CASSLSTEAFF
TGTGCCAGCAGTTTGAGCACTGAAGCTTTCTTT
>NA|TRBJ1-5|NA|TRBV7-2|14
CASSLGRVDQPQHF
TGTGCCAGCAGCTTAGGTAGGGTTGACCAGCCCCAGCATTTT
>TRBD1|TRBJ1-2|once|TRBV19|14
CASRRTGGGYGYTF
TGTGCCAGTAGGCGGACAGGGGGCGGCTATGGCTACACCTTC
>NA|TRBJ1-6|NA|TRBV18|15
CASSPATAGNSPLHF
TGTGCCAGCTCACCAGCGACGGCGGGTAATTCACCCCTCCACTTT
>NA|TRBJ2-6|NA|TRBV18|15
CASSPGTSGANVLTF
TGTGCCAGCTCACCAGGGACCTCTGGGGCCAACGTCCTGACTTTC
>NA|TRBJ1-2|few|TRBV7-8|11
CASSPKDGYTF
TGTGCCAGCAGCCCCAAAGATGGCTACACCTTC
>TRBD1|TRBJ1-2|NA|TRBV6-6|14
CASTDRGNNYGYTF
TGTGCCAGCACCGACAGGGGGAACAACTATGGCTACACCTTC
>NA|TRBJ2-5|NA|TRBV19|14
CASSVSADWETQYF
TGTGCCAGTAGTGTATCGGCGGACTGGGAGACCCAGTACTTC